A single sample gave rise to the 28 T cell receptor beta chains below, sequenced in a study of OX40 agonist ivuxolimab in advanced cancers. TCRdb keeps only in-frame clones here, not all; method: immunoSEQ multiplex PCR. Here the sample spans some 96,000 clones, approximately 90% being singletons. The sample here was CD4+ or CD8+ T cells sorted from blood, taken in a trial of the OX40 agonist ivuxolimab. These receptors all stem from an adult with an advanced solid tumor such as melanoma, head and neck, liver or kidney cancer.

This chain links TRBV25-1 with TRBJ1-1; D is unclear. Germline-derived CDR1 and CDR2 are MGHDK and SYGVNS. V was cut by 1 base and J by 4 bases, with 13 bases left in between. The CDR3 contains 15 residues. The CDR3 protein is CASSESTGRSTEAFF. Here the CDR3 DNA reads TGTGCCAGCAGTGAATCAACCGGGAGGAGCACTGAAGCTTTCTTT.

Written as DNA, the CDR3 is TGTGCCAGCTCGGACAGGGAGGCGGCTGGCTACACCTTC. It yields the protein CASSDREAAGYTF. The chain is built from TRBV27 and TRBJ1-2; 8 bases match TRBD1. Germline CDR1 is MNHEY and CDR2 is SMNVEV (reference sequence). V lost 8 bases and J lost 7; bases outside the gene matches: 9. This CDR3 comprises 13 residues.

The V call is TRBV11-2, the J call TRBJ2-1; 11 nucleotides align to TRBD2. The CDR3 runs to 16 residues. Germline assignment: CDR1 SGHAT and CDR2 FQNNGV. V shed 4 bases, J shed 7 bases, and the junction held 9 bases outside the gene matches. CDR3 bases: TGTGCCAGCAGCTCGTCTAGCGGGAGGATACAAAATGAGCAGTTCTTC. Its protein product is CASSSSSGRIQNEQFF.

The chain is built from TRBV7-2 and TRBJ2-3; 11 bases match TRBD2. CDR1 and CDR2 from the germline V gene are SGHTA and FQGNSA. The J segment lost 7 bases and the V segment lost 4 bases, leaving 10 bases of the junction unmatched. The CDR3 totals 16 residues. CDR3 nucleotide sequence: TGTGCCAGCAGCTCCGAGGCACTAGCGGGAGCAAATACGCAGTATTTT. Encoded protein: CASSSEALAGANTQYF.

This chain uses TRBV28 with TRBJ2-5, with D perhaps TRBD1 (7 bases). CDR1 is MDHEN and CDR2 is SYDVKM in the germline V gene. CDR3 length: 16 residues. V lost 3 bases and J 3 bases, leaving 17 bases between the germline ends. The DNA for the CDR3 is TGTGCCAGCAGTTTTCCAGGGGGGCGAGAGGAAGAGACCCAGTACTTC. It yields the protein CASSFPGGREEETQYF.

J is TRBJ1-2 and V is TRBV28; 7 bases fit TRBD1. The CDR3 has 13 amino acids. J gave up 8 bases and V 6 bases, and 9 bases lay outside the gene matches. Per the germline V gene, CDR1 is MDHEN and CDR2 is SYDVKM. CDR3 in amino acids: CASSREGARGYTF. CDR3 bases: TGTGCCAGCAGCCGAGAGGGGGCGCGAGGCTACACCTTC.

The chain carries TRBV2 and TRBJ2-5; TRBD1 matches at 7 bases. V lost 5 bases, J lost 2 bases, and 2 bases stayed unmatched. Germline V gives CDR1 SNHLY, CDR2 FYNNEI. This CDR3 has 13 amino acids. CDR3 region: CASSRDRQETQYF. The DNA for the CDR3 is TGTGCCAGCAGTCGGGACAGACAAGAGACCCAGTACTTC.

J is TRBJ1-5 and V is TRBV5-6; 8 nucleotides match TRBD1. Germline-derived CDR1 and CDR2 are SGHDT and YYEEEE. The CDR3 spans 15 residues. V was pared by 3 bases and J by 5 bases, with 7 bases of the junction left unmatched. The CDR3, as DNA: TGTGCCAGCAGCTCATTGACAGGGGACGATCAGCCCCAGCATTTT. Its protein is CASSSLTGDDQPQHF.

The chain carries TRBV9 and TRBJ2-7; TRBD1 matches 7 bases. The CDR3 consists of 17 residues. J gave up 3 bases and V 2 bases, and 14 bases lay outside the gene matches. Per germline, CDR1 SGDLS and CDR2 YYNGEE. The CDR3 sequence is CASSVSVQGRPYYEQYF. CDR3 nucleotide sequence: TGTGCCAGCAGCGTGAGCGTACAGGGGAGACCTTACTACGAGCAGTACTTC. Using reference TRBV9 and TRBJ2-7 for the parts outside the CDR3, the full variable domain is DSGVTQTPKHLITATGQRVTLRCSPRSGDLSVYWYQQSLDQGLQFLIQYYNGEERAKGNILERFSAQQFPDLHSELNLSSLELGDSALYFCASSVSVQGRPYYEQYFGPGTRLTVT.

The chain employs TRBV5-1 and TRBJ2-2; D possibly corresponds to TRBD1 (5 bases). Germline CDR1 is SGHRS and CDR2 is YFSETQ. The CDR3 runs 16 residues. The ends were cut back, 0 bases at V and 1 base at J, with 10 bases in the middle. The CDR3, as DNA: TGCGCCAGCAGCTTGGAAGTTCAGGGGAACACCGGGGAGCTGTTTTTT. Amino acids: CASSLEVQGNTGELFF. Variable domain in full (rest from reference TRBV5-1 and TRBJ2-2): KAGVTQTPRYLIKTRGQQVTLSCSPISGHRSVSWYQQTPGQGLQFLFEYFSETQRNKGNFPGRFSGRQFSNSRSEMNVSTLELGDSALYLCASSLEVQGNTGELFFGEGSRLTVL.

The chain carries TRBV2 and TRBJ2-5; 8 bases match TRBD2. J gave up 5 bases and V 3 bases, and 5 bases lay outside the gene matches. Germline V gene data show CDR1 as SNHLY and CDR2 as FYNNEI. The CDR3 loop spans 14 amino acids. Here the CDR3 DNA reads TGTGCCAGCAGTGACAGTCCGGGGGGGGAGACCCAGTACTTC. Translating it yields CASSDSPGGETQYF. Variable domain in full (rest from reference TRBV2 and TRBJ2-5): EPEVTQTPSHQVTQMGQEVILRCVPISNHLYFYWYRQILGQKVEFLVSFYNNEISEKSEIFDDQFSVERPDGSNFTLKIRSTKLEDSAMYFCASSDSPGGETQYFGPGTRLLVL.

The CDR3 nucleotides read TGTGCCAGCAGCCAAAGGGGGACTAGCGATTACTACAATGAGCAGTTCTTC. Protein: CASSQRGTSDYYNEQFF. The chain recombines TRBV4-2 with TRBJ2-1; 10 nucleotides match TRBD2. Germline CDR1 and CDR2: LGHNA and YNFKEQ. CDR3 size: 17 residues. V trimming: 2 bases; J trimming: 3 bases; junction bases outside the gene matches: 7.

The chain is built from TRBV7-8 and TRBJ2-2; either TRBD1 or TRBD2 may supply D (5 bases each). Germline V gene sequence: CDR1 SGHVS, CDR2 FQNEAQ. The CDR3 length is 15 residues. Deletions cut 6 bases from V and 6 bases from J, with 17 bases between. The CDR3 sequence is CASSLAGRLSGELFF. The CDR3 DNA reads TGTGCCAGCAGTCTAGCAGGGAGATTGTCCGGGGAGCTGTTTTTT. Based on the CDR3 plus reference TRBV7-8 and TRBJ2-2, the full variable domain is GAGVSQSPRYKVAKRGQDVALRCDPISGHVSLFWYQQALGQGPEFLTYFQNEAQLDKSGLPSDRFFAERPEGSVSTLKIQRTQQEDSAVYLCASSLAGRLSGELFFGEGSRLTVL.

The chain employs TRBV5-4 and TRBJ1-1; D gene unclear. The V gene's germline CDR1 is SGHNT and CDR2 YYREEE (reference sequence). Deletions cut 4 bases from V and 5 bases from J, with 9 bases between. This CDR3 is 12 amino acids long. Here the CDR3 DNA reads TGTGCCAGCAGCCCGTTGGGGACTGAAGCTTTCTTT. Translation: CASSPLGTEAFF.

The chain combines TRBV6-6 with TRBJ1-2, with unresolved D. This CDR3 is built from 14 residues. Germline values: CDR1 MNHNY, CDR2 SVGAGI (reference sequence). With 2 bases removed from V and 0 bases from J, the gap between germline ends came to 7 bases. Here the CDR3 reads CASSYRGANYGYTF. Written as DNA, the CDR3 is TGTGCCAGCAGTTACCGAGGAGCTAACTATGGCTACACCTTC.

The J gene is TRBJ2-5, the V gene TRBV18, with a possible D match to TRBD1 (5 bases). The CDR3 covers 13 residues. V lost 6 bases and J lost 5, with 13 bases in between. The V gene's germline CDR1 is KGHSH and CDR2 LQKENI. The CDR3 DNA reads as TGTGCCAGCTCCCTTACATGGGGCGAGACCCAGTACTTC. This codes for CASSLTWGETQYF.

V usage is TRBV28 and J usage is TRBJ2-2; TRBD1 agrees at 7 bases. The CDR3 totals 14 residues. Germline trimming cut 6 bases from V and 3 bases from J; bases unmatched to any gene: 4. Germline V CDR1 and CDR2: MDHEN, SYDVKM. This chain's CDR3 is CASRTGVDTGELFF. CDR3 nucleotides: TGTGCCAGCAGAACAGGGGTGGACACCGGGGAGCTGTTTTTT.

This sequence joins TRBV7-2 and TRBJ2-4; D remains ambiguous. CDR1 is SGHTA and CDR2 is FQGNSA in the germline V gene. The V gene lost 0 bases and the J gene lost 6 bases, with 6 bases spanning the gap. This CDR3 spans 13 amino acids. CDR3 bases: TGTGCCAGCAGCTTAGCGGACGGAAACATTCAGTACTTC. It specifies CASSLADGNIQYF.

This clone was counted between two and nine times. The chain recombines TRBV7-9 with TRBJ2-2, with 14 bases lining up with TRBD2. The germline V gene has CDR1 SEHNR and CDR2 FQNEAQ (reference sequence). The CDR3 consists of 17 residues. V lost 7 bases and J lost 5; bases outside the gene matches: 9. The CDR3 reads CASTPTSGRGKTGELFF. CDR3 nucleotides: TGTGCCAGCACCCCGACTAGCGGGAGGGGGAAAACCGGGGAGCTGTTTTTT.

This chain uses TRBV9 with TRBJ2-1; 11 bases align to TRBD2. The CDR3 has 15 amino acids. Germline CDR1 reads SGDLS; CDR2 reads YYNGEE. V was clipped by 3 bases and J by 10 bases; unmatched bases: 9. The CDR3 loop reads CASSAGTSGLSEQFF. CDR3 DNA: TGTGCCAGCAGCGCAGGGACTAGCGGATTGTCCGAGCAGTTCTTC.

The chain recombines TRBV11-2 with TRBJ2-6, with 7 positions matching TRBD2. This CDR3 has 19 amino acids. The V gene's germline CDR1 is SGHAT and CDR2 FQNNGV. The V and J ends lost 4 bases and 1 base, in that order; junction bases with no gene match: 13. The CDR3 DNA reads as TGTGCCAGCAGCTCCACCCGGACTAGTAGTGGGTCTGGGGCCAACGTCCTGACTTTC. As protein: CASSSTRTSSGSGANVLTF.

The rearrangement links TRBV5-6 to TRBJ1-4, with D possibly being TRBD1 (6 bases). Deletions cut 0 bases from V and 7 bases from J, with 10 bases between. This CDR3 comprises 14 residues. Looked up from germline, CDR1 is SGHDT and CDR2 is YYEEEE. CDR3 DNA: TGTGCCAGCAGCTTGGACAGGGTGGGTGAAAAACTGTTTTTT. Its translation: CASSLDRVGEKLFF.

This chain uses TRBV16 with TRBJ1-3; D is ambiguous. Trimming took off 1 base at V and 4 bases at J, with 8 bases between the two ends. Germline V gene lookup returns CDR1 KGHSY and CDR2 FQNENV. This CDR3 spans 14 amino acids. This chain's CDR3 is CASSQWGGGNTIYF. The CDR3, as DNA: TGTGCCAGCAGCCAATGGGGAGGAGGAAACACCATATATTTT.

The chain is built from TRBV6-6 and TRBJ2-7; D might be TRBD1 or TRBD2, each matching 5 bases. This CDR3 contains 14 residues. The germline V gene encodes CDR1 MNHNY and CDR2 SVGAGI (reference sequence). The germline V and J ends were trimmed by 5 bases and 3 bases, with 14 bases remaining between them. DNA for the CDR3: TGTGCCAGCAGTAGAGTGCCAGGGAGCTACGAGCAGTACTTC. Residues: CASSRVPGSYEQYF.

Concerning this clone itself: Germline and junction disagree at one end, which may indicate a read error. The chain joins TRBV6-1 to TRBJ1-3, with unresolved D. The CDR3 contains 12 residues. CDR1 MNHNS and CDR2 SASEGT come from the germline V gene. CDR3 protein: CASSEPLEGLHF. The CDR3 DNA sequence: TGTGCCAGCAGTGAACCGTTGGAGGGCCTACATTTT.

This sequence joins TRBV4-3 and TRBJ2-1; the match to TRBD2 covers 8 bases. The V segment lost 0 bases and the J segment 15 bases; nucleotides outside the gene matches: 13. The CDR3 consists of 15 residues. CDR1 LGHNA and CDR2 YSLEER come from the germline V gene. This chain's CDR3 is CASSQDTSGIRGPFF. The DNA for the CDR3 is TGCGCCAGCAGCCAAGACACTAGCGGAATACGAGGGCCGTTCTTC.

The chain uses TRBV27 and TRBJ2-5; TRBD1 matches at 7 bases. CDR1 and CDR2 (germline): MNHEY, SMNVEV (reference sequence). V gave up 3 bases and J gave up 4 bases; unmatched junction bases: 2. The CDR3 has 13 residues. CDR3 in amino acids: CASSFDRAETQYF. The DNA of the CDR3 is TGTGCCAGCAGTTTTGACAGGGCAGAGACCCAGTACTTC.

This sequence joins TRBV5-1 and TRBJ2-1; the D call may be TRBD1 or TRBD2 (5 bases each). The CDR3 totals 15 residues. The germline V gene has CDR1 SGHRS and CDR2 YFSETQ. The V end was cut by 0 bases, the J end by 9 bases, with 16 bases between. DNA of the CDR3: TGCGCCAGCAGCTTGGGGGGGTTGGATACTATTGAGCAGTTCTTC. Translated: CASSLGGLDTIEQFF.